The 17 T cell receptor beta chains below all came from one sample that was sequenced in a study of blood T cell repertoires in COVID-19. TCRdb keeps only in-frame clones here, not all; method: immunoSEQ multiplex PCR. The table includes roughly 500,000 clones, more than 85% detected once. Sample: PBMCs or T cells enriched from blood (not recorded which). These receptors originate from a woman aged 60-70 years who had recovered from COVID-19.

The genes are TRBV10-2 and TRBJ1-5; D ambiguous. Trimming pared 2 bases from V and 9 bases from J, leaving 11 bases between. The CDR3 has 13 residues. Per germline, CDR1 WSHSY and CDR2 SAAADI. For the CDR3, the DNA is TGCGCCAGCAGTGAGAAGTCAACTCGGCCCCAGCATTTT. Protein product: CASSEKSTRPQHF.

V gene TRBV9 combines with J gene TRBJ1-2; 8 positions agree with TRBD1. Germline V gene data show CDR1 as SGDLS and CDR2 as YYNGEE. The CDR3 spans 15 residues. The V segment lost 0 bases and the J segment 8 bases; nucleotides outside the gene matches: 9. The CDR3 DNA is TGTGCCAGCAGCGTAGGACAGGGGCCCTCGGGGGGCTACACCTTC. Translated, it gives CASSVGQGPSGGYTF.

CDR3 region: CASSARTGSSYNEQFF. In nucleotides, the CDR3 is TGTGCCAGCAGCGCGAGGACAGGCAGCTCCTACAATGAGCAGTTCTTC. This chain connects TRBV7-2 to TRBJ2-1; 7 bases fit TRBD1. Germline V gives CDR1 SGHTA, CDR2 FQGNSA. Trimming took 5 bases from V and 0 from J; bases not matched to a gene: 7. This CDR3 region has 16 residues.

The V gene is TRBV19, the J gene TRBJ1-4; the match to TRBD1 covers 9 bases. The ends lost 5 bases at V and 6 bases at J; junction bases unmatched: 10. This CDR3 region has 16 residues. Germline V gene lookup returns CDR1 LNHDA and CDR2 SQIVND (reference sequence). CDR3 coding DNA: TGTGCCAGTAGTGTAACCCCGGGACAGGGTTATGAAAAACTGTTTTTT. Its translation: CASSVTPGQGYEKLFF.

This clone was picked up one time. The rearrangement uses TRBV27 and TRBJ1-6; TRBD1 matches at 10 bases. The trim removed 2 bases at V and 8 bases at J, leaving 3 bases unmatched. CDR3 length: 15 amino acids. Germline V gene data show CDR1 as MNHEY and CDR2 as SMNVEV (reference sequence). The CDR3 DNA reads TGTGCCAGCAGTTTAAAGACAGGGGGCTATTCACCCCTCCACTTT. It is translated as CASSLKTGGYSPLHF.

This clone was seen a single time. CDR3 in amino acids: CATSTVGNEQFF. The CDR3 coding sequence is TGTGCCACCAGCACAGTTGGCAATGAGCAGTTCTTC. The rearrangement links TRBV15 to TRBJ2-1; D remains ambiguous. The V gene's germline CDR1 is LNHNV and CDR2 YYDKDF (reference sequence). Trimming shortened V by 4 bases and J by 6 bases, and 7 bases separated the two germline ends. The CDR3 extends over 12 amino acids.

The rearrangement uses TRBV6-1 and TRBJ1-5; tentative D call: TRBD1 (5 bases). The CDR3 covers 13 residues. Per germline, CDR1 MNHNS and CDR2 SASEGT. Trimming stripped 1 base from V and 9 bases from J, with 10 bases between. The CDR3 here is CASSEERGSPQHF. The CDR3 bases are TGTGCCAGCAGTGAAGAAAGGGGATCGCCCCAGCATTTT.

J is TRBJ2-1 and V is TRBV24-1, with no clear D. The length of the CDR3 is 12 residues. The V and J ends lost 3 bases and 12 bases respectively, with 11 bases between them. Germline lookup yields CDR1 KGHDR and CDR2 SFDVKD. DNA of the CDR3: TGTGCCACCAGTGATCCAGGTATTGTGCAGTTCTTC. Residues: CATSDPGIVQFF.

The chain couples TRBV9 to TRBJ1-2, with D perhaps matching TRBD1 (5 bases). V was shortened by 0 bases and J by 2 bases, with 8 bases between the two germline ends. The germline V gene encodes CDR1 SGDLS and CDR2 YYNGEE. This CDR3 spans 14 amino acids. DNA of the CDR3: TGTGCCAGCAGCGTAGCAGGGCTCAACTATGGCTACACCTTC. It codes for CASSVAGLNYGYTF.

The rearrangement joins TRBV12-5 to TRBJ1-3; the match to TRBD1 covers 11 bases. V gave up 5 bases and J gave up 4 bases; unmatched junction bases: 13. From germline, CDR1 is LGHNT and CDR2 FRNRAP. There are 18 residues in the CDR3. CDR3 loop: CASGPIPGTGGIGNTIYF. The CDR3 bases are TGTGCTAGTGGTCCAATACCCGGGACAGGGGGTATCGGAAACACCATATATTTT.

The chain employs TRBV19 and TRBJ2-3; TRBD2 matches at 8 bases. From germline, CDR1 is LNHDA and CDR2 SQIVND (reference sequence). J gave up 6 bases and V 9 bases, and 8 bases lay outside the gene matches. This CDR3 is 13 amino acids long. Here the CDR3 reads CASSGGQGDTQYF. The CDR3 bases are TGTGCCAGCAGCGGGGGCCAGGGGGATACGCAGTATTTT.

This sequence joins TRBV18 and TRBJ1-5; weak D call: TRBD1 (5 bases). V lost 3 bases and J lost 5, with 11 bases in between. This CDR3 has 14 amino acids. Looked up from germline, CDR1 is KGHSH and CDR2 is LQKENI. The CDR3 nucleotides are TGTGCCAGCTCACCGGGGGAGGGATATCAGCCCCAGCATTTT. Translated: CASSPGEGYQPQHF.

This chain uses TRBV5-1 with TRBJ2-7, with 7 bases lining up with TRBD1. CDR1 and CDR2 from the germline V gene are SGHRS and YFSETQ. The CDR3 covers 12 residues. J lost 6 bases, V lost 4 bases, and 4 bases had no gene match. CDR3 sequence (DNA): TGCGCCAGCAGCGCGAACAGGGGCGAGCAGTACTTC. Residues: CASSANRGEQYF.

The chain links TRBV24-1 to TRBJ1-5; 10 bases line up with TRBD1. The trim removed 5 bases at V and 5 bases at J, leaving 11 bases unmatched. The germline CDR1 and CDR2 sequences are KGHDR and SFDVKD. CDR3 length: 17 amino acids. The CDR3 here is CATSVGTGEGLYQPQHF. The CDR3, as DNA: TGTGCCACCAGTGTAGGGACAGGGGAAGGCCTTTATCAGCCCCAGCATTTT.

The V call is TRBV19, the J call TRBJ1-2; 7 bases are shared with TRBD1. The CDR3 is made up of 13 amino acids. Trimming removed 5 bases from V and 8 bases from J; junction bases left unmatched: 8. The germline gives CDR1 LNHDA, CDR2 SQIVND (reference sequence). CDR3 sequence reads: CASSVTGAWGYTF. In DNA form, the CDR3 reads TGTGCCAGTAGTGTTACAGGGGCGTGGGGCTACACCTTC.

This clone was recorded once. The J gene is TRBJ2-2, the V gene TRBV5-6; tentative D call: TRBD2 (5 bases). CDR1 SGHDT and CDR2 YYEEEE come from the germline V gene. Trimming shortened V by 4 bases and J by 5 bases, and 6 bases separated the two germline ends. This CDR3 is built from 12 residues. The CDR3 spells CASSRGTGELFF. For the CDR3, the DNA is TGTGCCAGCAGCAGAGGGACCGGGGAGCTGTTTTTT. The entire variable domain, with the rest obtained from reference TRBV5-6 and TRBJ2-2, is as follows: DAGVTQSPTHLIKTRGQQVTLRCSPKSGHDTVSWYQQALGQGPQFIFQYYEEEERQRGNFPDRFSGHQFPNYSSELNVNALLLGDSALYLCASSRGTGELFFGEGSRLTVL.

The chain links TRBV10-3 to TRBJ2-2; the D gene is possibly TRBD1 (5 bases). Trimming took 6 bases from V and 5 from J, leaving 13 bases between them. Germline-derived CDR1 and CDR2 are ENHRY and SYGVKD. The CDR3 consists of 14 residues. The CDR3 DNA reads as TGTGCCATCAGGGGGTCGGACAAAACCGGGGAGCTGTTTTTT. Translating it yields CAIRGSDKTGELFF.